The source of this T cell receptor (beta chain) is a study of T cells in Graves' hyperthyroidism and ophthalmopathy. This clonotype was counted at least ten times. V was clipped by 0 bases and J by 7 bases, with 10 bases between them. CDR1 and CDR2 from the germline V gene are SGHTA and FQGNSA. This CDR3 is 14 amino acids long. From RNA transcripts, TCR beta CDR3 regions were amplified. When the TCR CDR3 underwent first-round RT-PCR, the HTBI primer set was used. TCRdb recomputed calls from the multiplex PCR reads with MiXCR, one row per CDR3 protein. Among hundreds of thousands of distinct CDR3 sequences, 15% to 20% were seen once, and the ten largest hold over 50%.

This chain connects TRBV7-2 to TRBJ1-5, with TRBD1 as a possible D gene (6 bases). The material sequenced was blood. The sequence was obtained from a woman aged 55-70 years with Graves' ophthalmopathy. As DNA, the CDR3 is TGTGCCAGCAGCTTAGCGGGGGCTCGGCAGCCCCAGCATTTT. This gives the protein CASSLAGARQPQHF.